This T cell receptor (beta chain) was recorded in a study of cytomegalovirus exposure and HLA in healthy donors. Study-level information: Most genotyped donors, 75% to 85% of 300 to 400, had Caucasian-associated genetic ancestry. Study-wide results and limits: Sequencing likely generated an artifact that appeared as a cluster of highly shared sequence variants. CMV serostatus was the sole immune exposure data available.

Note on this clone: Its target is unknown.

The V end was cut by 2 bases, the J end by 0 bases, with 15 bases between. This CDR3 comprises 16 residues. The germline CDR1 and CDR2 sequences are SGHNT and YYREEE (reference sequence). Primers included in the PCR were 60 Vbeta and 13 Jbeta primers. Repertoires were generated with immunoSEQ multiplex PCR, while TCRdb's copy carries only in-frame clones and drops some. The data contain 150,000 to 200,000 clones, 60% to 80% of them singletons. The V call is TRBV5-4, the J call TRBJ2-7, with unresolved D. This TCR was sampled from a man aged 35-49 years in good health and CMV-seronegative. What was sequenced was PBMCs. The CDR3 loop reads CASSFGRPTGSYEQYF. In DNA form, the CDR3 reads TGTGCCAGCAGCTTTGGTCGGCCGACGGGCTCCTACGAGCAGTACTTC.